This paragraph covers one T cell receptor (beta chain) sequence. No antigen is known for it. TCRdb redid the calling of the RT-PCR reads with MiXCR, one entry per CDR3 protein. The table lists about 700,000 distinct CDR3 sequences, over 11% of them singletons. The data were taken from a study of response to subunit inactivated influenza vaccine. Study-level findings and limits: T cells newly recruited by each seasonal influenza vaccination are few, the authors suggested.

CDR1 is ENHRY, CDR2 SYGVKD, per germline. Trimming stripped 0 bases from V and 8 bases from J, with 14 bases between. This CDR3 contains 15 residues. Sequenced here: PBMCs from blood, sampled less than 15 days before vaccination. This chain uses TRBV10-3 with TRBJ2-1; D is ambiguous. This clonotype originated in a man aged 50 or older who received an inactivated influenza vaccine. CDR3 residues: CAISESKAVSHEQFF. The CDR3 DNA reads as TGTGCCATCAGTGAGTCGAAGGCAGTTAGCCATGAGCAGTTCTTC.